Below, 26 T cell receptor beta chains from the same sample are listed, as sequenced in a study of blood T cell repertoires in COVID-19. TCRdb's table, derived via immunoSEQ multiplex PCR, lists solely in-frame clones and lacks some. This sample has about 180,000 clones; over 75% occur once, and the top ten carry more than 3%. The material sequenced was peripheral blood. The receptors derive from a man aged 60 to 69 with acute or convalescent COVID-19.

The chain combines TRBV29-1 with TRBJ1-2, with 8 nucleotides matching TRBD1. The CDR3 extends over 15 amino acids. Germline assignment: CDR1 SQVTM and CDR2 ANQGSEA. V lost 3 bases to trimming and J lost 4 bases; unmatched junction nucleotides: 10. CDR3 in DNA: TGCAGCGTTGACCCTGGACAGGGAACCCTCTATGGCTACACCTTC. Its protein product is CSVDPGQGTLYGYTF.

The V call is TRBV5-6, the J call TRBJ2-2; 8 bases line up with TRBD2. The ends lost 4 bases at V and 0 bases at J; junction bases unmatched: 11. The CDR3 covers 18 residues. Germline values: CDR1 SGHDT, CDR2 YYEEEE. CDR3 protein: CASSLRGLALPNTGELFF. Written as DNA, the CDR3 is TGTGCCAGCAGCCTCCGCGGACTAGCTTTACCGAACACCGGGGAGCTGTTTTTT.

The gene calls are TRBV7-2 and TRBJ2-2; a possible D gene is TRBD2 (5 bases). CDR1 is SGHTA and CDR2 is FQGNSA in the germline V gene. The CDR3 spans 12 residues. V lost 4 bases and J lost 7, with 7 bases in between. CDR3 amino acids: CASSWAGGELFF. The CDR3 DNA follows: TGTGCCAGCAGCTGGGCGGGCGGGGAGCTGTTTTTT.

The rearrangement uses TRBV5-4 and TRBJ1-1, with 8 bases aligning to TRBD1. The V gene's germline CDR1 is SGHNT and CDR2 YYREEE (reference sequence). V gave up 3 bases and J gave up 4 bases; unmatched junction bases: 14. This CDR3 has 17 amino acids. The CDR3 loop is CASSYKPTGTGITEAFF. The CDR3 nucleotides read TGTGCCAGCAGCTACAAACCCACCGGGACAGGCATCACTGAAGCTTTCTTT.

This clone was picked up a small number of times. The chain links TRBV11-2 to TRBJ2-1; D remains ambiguous. The CDR3 extends over 12 amino acids. The V gene's germline CDR1 is SGHAT and CDR2 FQNNGV. V gave up 5 bases and J gave up 5 bases, with 7 bases separating them. DNA of the CDR3: TGTGCCAGCAGCACTGGGCACAATGAGCAGTTCTTC. It encodes CASSTGHNEQFF.

Regarding this clone: The junction differs from germline at one of its ends, possibly a read error. The chain links TRBV7-7 to TRBJ2-2; D may be TRBD1 or TRBD2 (5 bases each). From germline, CDR1 is SSHAT and CDR2 FNYEAQ (reference sequence). The CDR3 length is 17 residues. Written as DNA, the CDR3 is TGTGCTAGCAGCTTAGGGGCGCGCGGGCTAAGCACCGGGGAGCTGTTTTTT. This gives the protein CASSLGARGLSTGELFF.

J is TRBJ1-1 and V is TRBV3-1 (or the pseudogene TRBV3-2), with 7 bases aligning to TRBD1. The CDR3 runs to 17 residues. The V gene's germline CDR1 is LGHDT and CDR2 YNNKEL (reference sequence). V lost 4 bases to trimming and J lost 0 bases; unmatched junction nucleotides: 11. Here the CDR3 DNA reads TGTGCCAGCAGCCCCCGGACAGGCCCGAATGTGAACACTGAAGCTTTCTTT. Its translation is CASSPRTGPNVNTEAFF.

This sequence joins TRBV6-6 and TRBJ1-2; D unresolved. The CDR3 has 14 residues. CDR1 and CDR2 from the germline V gene are MNHNY and SVGAGI (reference sequence). Trimming shortened V by 1 base and J by 9 bases, and 15 bases separated the two germline ends. This CDR3 is CASSYYDSGLSYTF. Written as DNA, the CDR3 is TGTGCCAGCAGTTACTACGATTCCGGGTTAAGCTACACCTTC.

The chain has TRBV7-2 and TRBJ1-6, with 9 bases fitting TRBD1. CDR3 length equals 14 residues. The V segment lost 4 bases and the J segment 7 bases; nucleotides outside the gene matches: 2. Germline CDR1 is SGHTA and CDR2 is FQGNSA. This chain's CDR3 is CASSSGTGNSPLHF. The DNA of the CDR3 is TGTGCCAGCAGCTCGGGGACAGGGAATTCACCCCTCCACTTT.

The chain links TRBV28 to TRBJ1-4, with unresolved D. Germline V gene sequence: CDR1 MDHEN, CDR2 SYDVKM. The ends were cut back, 4 bases at V and 8 bases at J, with 17 bases in the middle. CDR3 length: 15 residues. The CDR3 DNA sequence: TGTGCCAGCAGTTCCTCCGGGTCGTCCGAGGAAAAACTGTTTTTT. Its translation: CASSSSGSSEEKLFF.

Concerning this clone itself: This CDR3 is also generated by other DNA sequences in the sample. The rearrangement links TRBV28 to TRBJ2-1; D is ambiguous. V was pared by 6 bases and J by 6 bases, with 6 bases between. The CDR3 loop spans 11 amino acids. Germline assignment: CDR1 MDHEN and CDR2 SYDVKM. The CDR3 here is CASSPRNEQFF. The DNA for the CDR3 is TGTGCCAGCAGCCCCCGCAATGAGCAGTTCTTC.

The rearrangement uses TRBV14 and TRBJ2-2, with D maybe TRBD1 (5 bases). CDR1 is SGHDN and CDR2 is FVKESK in the germline V gene. Trimming took off 3 bases at V and 7 bases at J, with 9 bases between the two ends. The CDR3 is 13 residues long. CDR3 bases: TGTGCCAGCAGCCAGGCAGGGCACGGGGAGCTGTTTTTT. Amino acids: CASSQAGHGELFF.

The chain carries TRBV5-1 and TRBJ2-5; 9 bases fit TRBD2. This CDR3 has 16 residues. CDR1 and CDR2 from the germline V gene are SGHRS and YFSETQ. The V and J ends lost 0 bases and 5 bases, in that order; junction bases with no gene match: 8. The CDR3 sequence is CASSLGTAGGGETQYF. The CDR3 DNA reads TGCGCCAGCAGCTTGGGAACAGCGGGAGGCGGCGAGACCCAGTACTTC.

The chain has TRBV5-6 and TRBJ2-7; no definite D call. CDR1 SGHDT and CDR2 YYEEEE come from the germline V gene. Trimming shortened V by 4 bases and J by 6 bases, and 11 bases separated the two germline ends. This CDR3 contains 12 residues. CDR3 sequence reads: CASSAQEREQYF. The CDR3 DNA is TGTGCCAGCAGCGCTCAGGAACGCGAGCAGTACTTC.

The genes are TRBV5-6 and TRBJ1-2; no firm D call. Trimming removed 0 bases from V and 2 bases from J, with 5 bases in between. Germline V CDR1 and CDR2: SGHDT, YYEEEE. This CDR3 is built from 13 residues. The CDR3 bases are TGTGCCAGCAGCTTGGACACAAACTATGGCTACACCTTC. This sequence encodes CASSLDTNYGYTF.

J is TRBJ2-3 and V is TRBV11-2, with 14 bases that match TRBD2. Trimming at V came to 2 bases and at J to 3 bases, leaving 1 base not matched to a gene. The V gene's germline CDR1 is SGHAT and CDR2 FQNNGV. This CDR3 is built from 16 residues. This CDR3 is CASSLRTSGRTDTQYF. The CDR3 nucleotides are TGTGCCAGCAGCTTACGGACTAGCGGGAGGACAGATACGCAGTATTTT.

This rearrangement joins TRBV5-1 to TRBJ2-6; 11 bases map to TRBD1. The V gene's germline CDR1 is SGHRS and CDR2 YFSETQ. This CDR3 has 18 residues. Germline trimming cut 4 bases from V and 1 base from J; bases unmatched to any gene: 7. CDR3: CASSRAGTGGSGANVLTF. Written as DNA, the CDR3 is TGCGCCAGCAGCAGAGCCGGGACAGGGGGTTCTGGGGCCAACGTCCTGACTTTC. Full variable domain (remainder filled in from reference TRBV5-1 and TRBJ2-6): KAGVTQTPRYLIKTRGQQVTLSCSPISGHRSVSWYQQTPGQGLQFLFEYFSETQRNKGNFPGRFSGRQFSNSRSEMNVSTLELGDSALYLCASSRAGTGGSGANVLTFGAGSRLTVL.

The chain uses TRBV11-2 and TRBJ2-5, with D perhaps matching TRBD2 (6 bases). This CDR3 comprises 16 residues. Trimming took off 4 bases at V and 5 bases at J, with 20 bases between the two ends. The V gene's germline CDR1 is SGHAT and CDR2 FQNNGV. CDR3: CASSSDQRVNGETQYF. The CDR3 bases are TGTGCCAGCAGCTCCGATCAGCGGGTAAACGGGGAGACCCAGTACTTC.

This rearrangement joins TRBV5-1 to TRBJ2-1; TRBD1 matches at 10 bases. CDR1 and CDR2 from the germline V gene are SGHRS and YFSETQ. The CDR3 runs 15 residues. With 0 bases clipped from V and 7 bases from J, the junction kept 4 bases outside the gene matches. The CDR3 here is CASSLGDRGSNEQFF. The CDR3 nucleotides read TGCGCCAGCAGCTTGGGGGACAGGGGCAGTAATGAGCAGTTCTTC.

The chain employs TRBV7-2 and TRBJ2-5, with 10 positions matching TRBD2. This CDR3 contains 14 residues. Trimming removed 3 bases from V and 9 bases from J; junction bases left unmatched: 7. CDR1 is SGHTA, CDR2 FQGNSA, per germline. The CDR3 coding sequence is TGTGCCAGCAGCTTTCCCACAGCGGGAGGGCCCCAGTACTTC. Translated: CASSFPTAGGPQYF.

The V call is TRBV5-5, the J call TRBJ2-1; 10 bases align to TRBD2. The trim removed 0 bases at V and 4 bases at J, leaving 4 bases unmatched. Germline V CDR1 and CDR2: SGHKS, YYEKEE (reference sequence). This CDR3 is 16 amino acids long. The CDR3 sequence: CASSLDWTSGYNEQFF. CDR3 bases: TGTGCCAGCAGCTTGGATTGGACTAGCGGTTACAATGAGCAGTTCTTC.

This clone was observed a single time. The chain carries TRBV6-6 and TRBJ1-4; TRBD1 aligns across 9 bases. Trimming cost V 6 bases and J 8 bases; bases outside gene matches: 7. CDR3 length equals 14 residues. Germline V gene data show CDR1 as MNHNY and CDR2 as SVGAGI (reference sequence). CDR3 nucleotides: TGTGCCAGCAGCCACGGGACAGGGAAAGAAAAACTGTTTTTT. Amino acid sequence: CASSHGTGKEKLFF.

This chain joins TRBV10-3 and TRBJ2-2, with 13 bases that match TRBD2. V shed 10 bases, J shed 0 bases, and the junction held 5 bases outside the gene matches. The CDR3 runs to 16 residues. CDR1 and CDR2 (germline): ENHRY, SYGVKD. The DNA of the CDR3 is TGTGCCACTGCCGGGACTAGCGGGGCGAACACCGGGGAGCTGTTTTTT. It is translated as CATAGTSGANTGELFF.

The V gene is TRBV5-1, the J gene TRBJ2-6; D remains unclear. CDR3 size: 15 residues. Trimming removed 4 bases from V and 0 bases from J, with 8 bases in between. CDR1 SGHRS and CDR2 YFSETQ come from the germline V gene. CDR3 loop: CASSRDGSGANVLTF. The CDR3 nucleotides are TGCGCCAGCAGCCGCGATGGCTCTGGGGCCAACGTCCTGACTTTC.

The chain has TRBV7-2 and TRBJ2-1, with 8 bases fitting TRBD2. Germline CDR1 SGHTA, CDR2 FQGNSA. This CDR3 region has 17 residues. Losses at the gene ends were 3 bases for V and 8 bases for J; bases not matched to a gene: 15. CDR3 nucleotides: TGTGCCAGCAGCTTGGTAGTAACCGGGACTAGAGGGTATGAGCAGTTCTTC. It translates to CASSLVVTGTRGYEQFF.

J is TRBJ1-5 and V is TRBV7-2; no definite D call. The V end was cut by 0 bases, the J end by 0 bases, with 15 bases between. The CDR3 runs to 18 residues. The germline V gene has CDR1 SGHTA and CDR2 FQGNSA. CDR3 in amino acids: CASSLAAWEGYSNQPQHF. In nucleotides, the CDR3 is TGTGCCAGCAGCTTAGCCGCCTGGGAGGGATATAGCAATCAGCCCCAGCATTTT.